Reported below is one T cell receptor beta chain. Its antigen is not identified. This may be a read error: a much more frequent sequence differs by one nucleotide. This sample was taken from a study of metastatic and nonmetastatic thyroid tumors. About the study: Malignant and benign thyroid patients had repertoires compared in peripheral blood and tumor or nodule tissue.

The germline V gene encodes CDR1 SGHTA and CDR2 FQGTGA. CDR3 length equals 15 residues. Trimming shortened V by 2 bases and J by 4 bases, and 11 bases separated the two germline ends. The entire patient cohort was treatment-naive prior to thyroid surgery. As handled by the study authors: Across clinicopathological groups, CDR3 differences served as the basis for building a distant-metastasis classifier for papillary thyroid cancer. Via MiXCR, TCRdb re-called the PCR reads. TCRdb, not the original authors, processed these V and J calls. The sample shows about 90,000 clones, around 9.2% of them seen only once. Study-wide results and caveats: As reported, TCR beta diversity in blood and tumor was significantly higher in malignant thyroid tumors than in benign nodules.

The source material was blood. The chain uses TRBV7-3 and TRBJ2-2; D might be TRBD1 or TRBD2, each matching 6 bases. This sequence was found in a female donor with papillary thyroid cancer or a benign thyroid nodule (not recorded which). Some clones in this sample may be carry-over from other donors' samples. CDR3 sequence reads: CASSLLGGITGELFF. CDR3 sequence (DNA): TGTGCCAGCAGCTTACTAGGGGGGATCACCGGGGAGCTGTTTTTT.